This entry lists 4 T cell receptor beta chains sequenced from one sample in a study of blood T cell repertoires in COVID-19 (dated by TCRdb to the early 2020s). The library was produced with the immunoSEQ multiplex PCR assay. As stored in TCRdb, this immuneACCESS dataset retains in-frame rearrangements with V and J assigned. A fraction of the clones does not appear; measured against another copy, unresolved V genes explain less than half of the discrepancy, and the remainder lacks a known reason. The sample records some 220,000 clones, roughly 88% of which are singletons. About 9.7% of the sample is in the top ten clones. The source material was peripheral blood. These receptors all come from a man in his fifties or sixties with active or convalescent COVID-19.

The rearrangement joins TRBV6-5 to TRBJ2-7, with a weak D call TRBD2 (7 bases). This CDR3 comprises 15 residues. Trimming stripped 0 bases from V and 1 base from J, with 10 bases between. Germline V CDR1 and CDR2: MNHEY, SVGAGI. CDR3 DNA sequence: TGTGCCAGCAGTTACTCGGGGGGGCTTTCCTACGAGCAGTACTTC. Residues: CASSYSGGLSYEQYF.

This clone has a single count. The chain uses TRBV29-1 and TRBJ1-2; 9 bases align to TRBD1. Trimming removed 5 bases from V and 5 bases from J; junction bases left unmatched: 3. The germline V gene encodes CDR1 SQVTM and CDR2 ANQGSEA. There are 12 residues in the CDR3. In nucleotides, the CDR3 is TGCAGCGTTTCGGACAGGGGTTATGGCTACACCTTC. The encoded protein is CSVSDRGYGYTF.

This clone was picked up one time. The V and J genes are TRBV7-2 and TRBJ2-3, with D uncertain. In germline, CDR1 is SGHTA, CDR2 FQGNSA. Deletions cut 5 bases from V and 5 bases from J, with 14 bases between. The CDR3 totals 14 residues. CDR3 bases: TGTGCCAGCAGCAAAAATACACGCAAAGATACGCAGTATTTT. Amino acids: CASSKNTRKDTQYF.

This chain joins TRBV7-8 and TRBJ2-4; tentatively, D is TRBD1 (8 bases). The CDR3 sequence is 16 residues long. Germline-derived CDR1 and CDR2 are SGHVS and FQNEAQ. V dropped 5 bases and J dropped 5 bases, with 19 bases sitting between them. The CDR3 here is CASSRTLTGGENIQYF. The CDR3 bases are TGTGCCAGCAGCCGAACCCTCACAGGGGGGGAAAACATTCAGTACTTC.